This T cell receptor beta chain stems from a study of blood T cell repertoires in COVID-19. Sequenced by immunoSEQ multiplex PCR; TCRdb stores in-frame clones only, minus some. The profile shows a few hundred thousand clones, 89% of them singletons. Losses at the gene ends were 4 bases for V and 5 bases for J; bases not matched to a gene: 13. Germline V gene sequence: CDR1 LGHDT, CDR2 YNNKEL (reference sequence). The length of the CDR3 is 17 residues. This rearrangement joins TRBV3-1 (or the pseudogene TRBV3-2) to TRBJ2-5, with 10 bases matching TRBD2. This TCR was sampled from a man aged 35-49 years with acute or convalescent COVID-19. Material: peripheral blood. CDR3 sequence reads: CASSLIAGGLGGETQYF. CDR3 DNA sequence: TGTGCCAGCAGCCTTATAGCGGGAGGATTAGGAGGGGAGACCCAGTACTTC.